One and the same sample provided the 3 T cell receptor beta chains below, sequenced in a study of identical twins. Using its own MiXCR run on the 5' RACE reads, TCRdb lists one record per CDR3 protein. In the table there are some 790,000 distinct CDR3 sequences, 18% of which are singletons. The same data also contributed to another study, on T cells expressing NK-cell markers.

Source material: PBMCs. Receptor source: a young woman in good health.

This chain's CDR3 is CASSYRWASGGTSTDTQYF. DNA for the CDR3: TGTGCCAGCAGCTACCGATGGGCTAGCGGGGGGACGAGCACAGATACGCAGTATTTT. V usage is TRBV11-1 and J usage is TRBJ2-3, with TRBD2 identical over 11 bases. Germline V gene data show CDR1 as SGHAT and CDR2 as FQDESV (reference sequence). Germline trimming cut 4 bases from V and 0 bases from J; bases unmatched to any gene: 12. There are 19 residues in the CDR3.

For this clonotype: The CDR3 end shows no conserved phenylalanine or tryptophan, and so a read error is likely. The DNA is left out, because the CDR3 cannot be placed on it with certainty; the CDR3 is given as TCRdb lists it. The chain uses TRBV24-1 and TRBJ2-5; TRBD1 reflects the table's D call only, with no check against the DNA. The CDR3 is made up of 12 amino acids, end residues included. The V gene's germline CDR1 is KGHDR and CDR2 SFDVKD. The CDR3 region is CATRGGARDPVL.

In this sample, this clonotype turned up a few times. The chain recombines TRBV10-3 with TRBJ2-3; 9 bases agree with TRBD2. The CDR3 consists of 14 residues. J was trimmed by 3 bases and V by 2 bases; bases with no gene match: 0. Germline CDR1 ENHRY, CDR2 SYGVKD. The CDR3 spells CAISELAGTDTQYF. CDR3 DNA sequence: TGTGCCATCAGTGAGCTAGCGGGAACAGATACGCAGTATTTT.